Listed below are T cell receptor beta chains from one sample, sequenced in a study of T-cell reconstitution after alpha-beta-depleted transplantation in children. MiXCR, applied by TCRdb to the PCR reads, yields one record per CDR3 protein. Among approximately 800,000 distinct CDR3 sequences, 16% were seen once, and the ten largest hold just under 5%. Sample: PBMCs, mostly from graft donor cells, taken 360 days after TCRalphabeta/CD19-depleted stem cell transplant. The receptors shown here come from a male patient aged 5 to 17 who had a stem cell transplant for acute lymphoblastic leukemia, so the T cells may come from the graft donor. Both conserved end residues are part of each CDR3. A D gene is named only where the DNA matches it firmly. Some rows have no size entry. The others give once, few or many, or a class for an expanded clone.

v_call	d_call	clone_size	cdr3_aa
TRBV5-6	TRBD1	-	CATGNLDRSSEYF
TRBV12-3/TRBV12-4	-	-	CASTKDLYLAGSYNEQFF
TRBV19	-	-	CASSINYGYTF
TRBV7-9	TRBD2	-	CASSTPGTSGNNEQFF
TRBV12-3/TRBV12-4	-	few	CASSSFSYDPYEQYF
TRBV11-2	TRBD2	-	CASSFTGLAGAPEQFF
TRBV29-1	TRBD2	few	CSAEGLGSTDTQYF
TRBV29-1	TRBD1	few	CSVEDSPGQYNYGYTF
TRBV29-1	-	-	CSVVIQVGNTIYF
TRBV12-3/TRBV12-4	-	-	CASSAIGTGELFF
TRBV24-1	-	-	CATSRAEVNIQYF
TRBV20-1	TRBD2	many	CSAGRGLTDTQYF
TRBV11-2	TRBD2	many	CASSLGLAGGRETQYF
TRBV20-1	-	-	CSARVRANEQYF
TRBV12-3/TRBV12-4	TRBD2	-	CASSSQLAGEHEQYF
TRBV5-1	-	-	CASSWGTGGVYNEQFF
TRBV18	-	-	CASSPPQQQETQYF
TRBV29-1	-	-	CSVVPDRNGYTF
TRBV4-1	-	few	CASSQSGYEQFF
TRBV2	TRBD2	many	CASSDPGTSGDTQYF
TRBV29-1	TRBD1	-	CSAPGQANTEAFF
TRBV19	TRBD1	-	CASSLGQGWANIQYF
TRBV20-1	-	-	CSARHGGGSSYEQYF
TRBV20-1	TRBD1	few	CSASRRDRGPPTEQYF
TRBV2	TRBD2	-	CASSRYGTSGNNEQFF
TRBV19	TRBD2	-	CASSIGLAGDESYNEQFF
TRBV6-5	-	few	CASSHHQDASNQPQHF
TRBV10-3	TRBD1	-	CAISEAGQVNEQFF
TRBV29-1	TRBD2	many	CSVEAGTSGNYEQFF
TRBV12-5	-	-	CASGLPTVTGELFF
TRBV6-1	-	many	CASRDASWAGELFF
TRBV4-1	-	-	CASSQDGGASIHTGELFF
TRBV15	-	-	CATSYPAGTATYEQYF
TRBV24-1	-	-	CATSDPGTYNEQFF
TRBV5-1	TRBD2	few	CASSFKGTSGFNEQFF
TRBV20-1	TRBD2	-	CSAPPWTSGGNTDTQYF
TRBV12-3/TRBV12-4	-	few	CASSASGSTGELFF